These T cell receptor beta chains were read from a single sample in a study of T cell repertoires in cytomegalovirus infection. TCRdb reanalysed the reads using MiXCR and keeps one entry per CDR3 protein. Among under 850,000 distinct CDR3 sequences, less than 40% were seen once, and the ten largest hold around 2.8%. The specimen was PBMCs. The receptors shown here come from a human donor in good health (CMV status not recorded). Some clones in this sample may be carry-over from other donors' samples. Each CDR3 is given with its conserved first and last residue. The D gene is left open where the match is weak. Part of the rows lack a size; the others show once, few, many or a class for expanded clones.

j_call clone_size d_call v_call cdr3_aa cdr3_nt
TRBJ2-5 few - TRBV28 CASSFISETQYF TGTGCCAGCAGTTTCATTTCGGAGACCCAGTACTTC
TRBJ2-1 few - TRBV15 CATSRDRLANEQFF TGTGCCACCAGCAGAGATCGATTGGCCAATGAGCAGTTCTTC
TRBJ2-5 many TRBD1 TRBV7-8 CASSLTPDRGQGTQYF TGTGCCAGCAGCTTAACACCGGACAGGGGGCAGGGGACCCAGTACTTC
TRBJ2-7 many - TRBV7-2 CASSGARGGEQYF TGTGCCAGCTCTGGAGCCCGAGGCGGCGAGCAGTACTTC
TRBJ2-7 once TRBD2 TRBV6-8 CASSGGLAGDPASYEQYF TGTGCCAGCAGTGGGGGACTAGCGGGGGACCCCGCTTCCTACGAGCAGTACTTC
TRBJ2-1 - TRBD2 TRBV7-2 CASSLGLAGVGARQFF TGTGCCAGCAGCTTGGGGCTAGCGGGAGTGGGGGCACGGCAGTTCTTC
TRBJ1-1 once - TRBV20-1 CSARAGRKNTEAFF TGCAGTGCTAGAGCGGGCAGGAAGAACACTGAAGCTTTCTTT
TRBJ2-3 - TRBD2 TRBV6-8 CASSSGILAGGTTFTRTDTQYF TGTGCCAGCAGTTCCGGGATCCTAGCGGGGGGGACAACATTCACCCGCACAGATACGCAGTATTTT
TRBJ1-1 - - TRBV20-1 CSAREAGAGNTEAFF TGCAGTGCTAGAGAGGCAGGGGCCGGGAACACTGAAGCTTTCTTT
TRBJ2-3 few - TRBV5-1 CASSFRQVGDTQYF TGCGCCAGCAGCTTTCGGCAGGTCGGAGATACGCAGTATTTT
TRBJ2-7 few - TRBV6-5 CASSYSEGDFDEQYF TGTGCCAGCAGTTACTCGGAGGGTGATTTCGACGAGCAGTACTTC
TRBJ1-2 many - TRBV19 CASSTFRENYGYTF TGTGCCAGTAGTACTTTCCGAGAGAACTATGGCTACACCTTC
TRBJ2-7 - - TRBV4-1 CASSQDKGGEQYF TGCGCCAGCAGCCAAGATAAGGGTGGCGAGCAGTACTTC
TRBJ2-5 many TRBD1 TRBV7-6 CASSTGTDQETQYF TGTGCCAGCAGCACAGGGACAGACCAAGAGACCCAGTACTTC
TRBJ2-7 - - TRBV28 CASSMGGSGGAYEQYF TGTGCCAGCAGTATGGGCGGGAGTGGGGGCGCCTACGAGCAGTACTTC
TRBJ2-7 - TRBD1 TRBV20-1 CSAGTESNYEQYF TGCAGCGCCGGGACAGAATCTAACTACGAGCAGTACTTC
TRBJ1-2 - TRBD1 TRBV20-1 CSARARQGAWYGYTF TGCAGTGCTAGAGCGAGACAGGGGGCTTGGTATGGCTACACCTTC
TRBJ1-1 few - TRBV7-2 CASSPGAREDTEAFF TGTGCCAGCAGCCCGGGGGCCAGGGAGGACACTGAAGCTTTCTTT
TRBJ1-1 few TRBD1 TRBV19 CASSPGPGQGASSEAFF TGTGCCAGTAGTCCAGGTCCGGGACAGGGGGCCTCGAGTGAAGCTTTCTTT
TRBJ2-3 - - TRBV7-3 CASSLQYGTDTQYF TGTGCCAGCAGCTTACAATACGGCACAGATACGCAGTATTTT
TRBJ2-7 - - TRBV7-9 CASSLVVARFSYEQYF TGTGCCAGCAGCTTAGTCGTGGCCCGTTTCTCCTACGAGCAGTACTTC
TRBJ2-1 few TRBD2 TRBV6-4 CASSEGTSGSDEQFF TGTGCCAGCAGTGAAGGGACTAGCGGGAGTGATGAGCAGTTCTTC
TRBJ2-7 - - TRBV27 CASSLSSRADKQYF TGTGCCAGCAGTTTATCCTCTAGGGCCGACAAGCAGTACTTC
TRBJ1-2 - TRBD1 TRBV28 CASTPDRGRGYTF TGTGCCAGCACCCCGGACAGGGGCCGTGGCTACACCTTC
TRBJ1-3 - - TRBV2 CASKVLHDYTIYF TGTGCCAGCAAGGTCCTCCACGATTACACCATATATTTT